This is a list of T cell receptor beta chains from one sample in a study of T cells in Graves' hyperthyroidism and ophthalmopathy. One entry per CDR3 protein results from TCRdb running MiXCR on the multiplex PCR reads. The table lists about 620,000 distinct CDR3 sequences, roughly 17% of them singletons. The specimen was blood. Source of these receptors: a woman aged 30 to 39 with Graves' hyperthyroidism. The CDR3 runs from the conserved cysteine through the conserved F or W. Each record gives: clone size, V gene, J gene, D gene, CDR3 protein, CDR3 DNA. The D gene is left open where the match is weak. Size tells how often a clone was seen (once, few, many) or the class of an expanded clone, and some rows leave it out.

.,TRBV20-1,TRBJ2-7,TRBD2,CSATGTRSDEQYF,TGCAGTGCTACCGGGACTAGGAGCGACGAGCAGTACTTC
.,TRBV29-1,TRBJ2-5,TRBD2,CSVALAGPQETQYF,TGCAGCGTTGCCCTAGCGGGGCCCCAAGAGACCCAGTACTTC
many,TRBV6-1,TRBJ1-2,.,CASSQAHRQVYGYTF,TGTGCCAGCAGCCAAGCACATCGACAGGTCTATGGCTACACCTTC
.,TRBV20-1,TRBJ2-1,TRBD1,CSARTSDRVTYNEQFF,TGCAGTGCTAGAACCTCTGACAGGGTGACTTACAATGAGCAGTTCTTC
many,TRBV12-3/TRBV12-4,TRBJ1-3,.,CASSSRRWLSGNTIYF,TGTGCCAGCAGTAGTAGGAGGTGGCTCTCTGGAAACACCATATATTTT
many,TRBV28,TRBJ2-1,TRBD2,CASSQELAGSYNEQFF,TGTGCCAGCAGCCAAGAACTAGCGGGAAGTTACAATGAGCAGTTCTTC
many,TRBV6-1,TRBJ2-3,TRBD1,CASTEETTGGTDTQYF,TGTGCCAGCACCGAAGAAACGACAGGGGGGACAGATACGCAGTATTTT
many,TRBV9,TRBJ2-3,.,CASSVEGSNTDTQYF,TGTGCCAGCAGCGTAGAGGGCTCTAACACAGATACGCAGTATTTT
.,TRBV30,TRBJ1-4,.,CAGTYSFNEKLFF,TGTGCCGGTACTTACAGTTTTAATGAAAAACTGTTTTTT
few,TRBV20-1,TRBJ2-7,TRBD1,CSARRTGRYEQYF,TGCAGTGCTAGAAGGACAGGGAGGTACGAGCAGTACTTC
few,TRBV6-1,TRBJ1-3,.,CASSERTGNTIYF,TGTGCCAGCAGTGAGAGAACAGGAAACACCATATATTTT
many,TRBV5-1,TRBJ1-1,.,CASSFGGRGTEAFF,TGCGCCAGCAGCTTCGGAGGGCGGGGGACTGAAGCTTTCTTT
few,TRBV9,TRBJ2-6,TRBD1,CASSAGTGFDGANVLTF,TGTGCCAGCAGCGCTGGGACAGGGTTCGATGGGGCCAACGTCCTGACTTTC
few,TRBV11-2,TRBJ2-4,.,CASSLNVLLAKNIQYF,TGTGCCAGCAGCCTAAATGTCCTGTTAGCCAAAAACATTCAGTACTTC
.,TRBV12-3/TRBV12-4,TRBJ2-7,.,CASSFDGWQSYYEQYF,TGTGCCAGCAGTTTCGATGGTTGGCAGAGCTACTACGAGCAGTACTTC
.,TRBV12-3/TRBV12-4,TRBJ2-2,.,CASTPWRNTGELFF,TGTGCCAGCACCCCGTGGCGGAACACCGGGGAGCTGTTTTTT
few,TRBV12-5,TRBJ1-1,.,CASGFVYTEAFF,TGTGCTAGTGGTTTCGTGTACACTGAAGCTTTCTTT
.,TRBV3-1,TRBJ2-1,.,CASSQESLVTDEQFF,TGTGCCAGCAGCCAAGAATCCCTGGTAACGGATGAGCAGTTCTTC
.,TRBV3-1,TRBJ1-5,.,CASSQGSSGALVPQHF,TGTGCCAGCAGCCAAGGGTCCTCAGGGGCCTTAGTGCCCCAGCATTTT
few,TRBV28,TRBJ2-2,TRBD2,CASSLWGGTTGELFF,TGTGCCAGCAGTTTATGGGGGGGGACCACCGGGGAGCTGTTTTTT
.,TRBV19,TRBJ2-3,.,CTSSLGGTQYF,TGTACCAGTAGCCTTGGGGGTACGCAGTATTTT